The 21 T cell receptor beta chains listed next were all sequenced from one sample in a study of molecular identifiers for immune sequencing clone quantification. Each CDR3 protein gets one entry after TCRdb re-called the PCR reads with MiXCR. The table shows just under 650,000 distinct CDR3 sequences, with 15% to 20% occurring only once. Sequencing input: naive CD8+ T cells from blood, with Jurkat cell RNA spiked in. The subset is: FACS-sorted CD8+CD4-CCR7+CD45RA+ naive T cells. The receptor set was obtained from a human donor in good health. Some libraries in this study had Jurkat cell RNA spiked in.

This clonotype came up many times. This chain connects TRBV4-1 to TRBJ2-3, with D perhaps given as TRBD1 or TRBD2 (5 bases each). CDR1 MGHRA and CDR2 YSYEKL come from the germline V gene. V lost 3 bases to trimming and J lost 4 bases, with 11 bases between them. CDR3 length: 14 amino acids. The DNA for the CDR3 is TGCGCCAGCAGCCAGGGGGTATTCCCAGATACGCAGTATTTT. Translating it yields CASSQGVFPDTQYF.

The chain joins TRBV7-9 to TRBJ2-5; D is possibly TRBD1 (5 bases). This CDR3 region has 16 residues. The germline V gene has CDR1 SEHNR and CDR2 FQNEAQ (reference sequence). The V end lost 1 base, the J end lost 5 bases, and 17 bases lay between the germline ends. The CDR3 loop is CASSLGFQGMEETQYF. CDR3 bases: TGTGCCAGCAGCTTAGGATTTCAGGGTATGGAGGAGACCCAGTACTTC.

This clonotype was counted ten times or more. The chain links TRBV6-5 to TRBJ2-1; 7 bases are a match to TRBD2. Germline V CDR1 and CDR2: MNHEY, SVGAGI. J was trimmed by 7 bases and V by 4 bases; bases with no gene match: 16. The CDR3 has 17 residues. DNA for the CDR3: TGTGCCAGCAGTTCCTGGGATCTGGGGTTGGGGGGGAATGAGCAGTTCTTC. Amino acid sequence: CASSSWDLGLGGNEQFF.

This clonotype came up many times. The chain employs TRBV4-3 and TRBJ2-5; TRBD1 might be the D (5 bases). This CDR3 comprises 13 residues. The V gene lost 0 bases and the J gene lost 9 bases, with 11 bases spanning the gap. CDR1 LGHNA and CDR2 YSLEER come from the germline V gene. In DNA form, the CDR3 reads TGCGCCAGCAGCCAAGATACGACAGCCTCCCAGTACTTC. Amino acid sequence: CASSQDTTASQYF.

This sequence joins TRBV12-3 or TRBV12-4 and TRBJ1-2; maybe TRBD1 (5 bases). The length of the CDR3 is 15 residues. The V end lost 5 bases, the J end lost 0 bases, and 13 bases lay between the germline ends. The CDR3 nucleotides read TGTGCCAGCAGTAAAGACAGTTTCCCTAACTATGGCTACACCTTC. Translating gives CASSKDSFPNYGYTF.

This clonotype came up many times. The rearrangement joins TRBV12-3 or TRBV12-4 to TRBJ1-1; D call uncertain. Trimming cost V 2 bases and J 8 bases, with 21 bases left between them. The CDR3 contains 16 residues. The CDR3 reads CASSLSQLPGFVEAFF. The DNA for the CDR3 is TGTGCCAGCAGTTTATCCCAACTACCCGGGTTCGTCGAAGCTTTCTTT.

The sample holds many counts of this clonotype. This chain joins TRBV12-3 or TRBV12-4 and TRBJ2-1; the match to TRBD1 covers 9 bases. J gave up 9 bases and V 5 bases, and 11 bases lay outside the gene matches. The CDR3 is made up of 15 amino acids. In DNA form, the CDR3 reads TGTGCCAGCAGTCTGGGACAGGGCCCGATGGGTGAGCAGTTCTTC. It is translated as CASSLGQGPMGEQFF.

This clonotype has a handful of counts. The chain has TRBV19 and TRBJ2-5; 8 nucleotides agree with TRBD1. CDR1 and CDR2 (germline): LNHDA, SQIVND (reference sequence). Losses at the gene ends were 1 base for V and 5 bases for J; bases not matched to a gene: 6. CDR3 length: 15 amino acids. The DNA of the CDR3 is TGTGCCAGTAGTATAGGCAGGGGGCTGGGGGAGACCCAGTACTTC. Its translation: CASSIGRGLGETQYF.

The CDR3: CASSLARRYEQYF. CDR3 nucleotide sequence: TGTGCCAGCAGTTTAGCTAGGCGCTACGAGCAGTACTTC. The chain links TRBV12-3 or TRBV12-4 to TRBJ2-7; D is uncertain. This CDR3 has 13 amino acids. V dropped 0 bases and J dropped 3 bases, with 6 bases sitting between them.

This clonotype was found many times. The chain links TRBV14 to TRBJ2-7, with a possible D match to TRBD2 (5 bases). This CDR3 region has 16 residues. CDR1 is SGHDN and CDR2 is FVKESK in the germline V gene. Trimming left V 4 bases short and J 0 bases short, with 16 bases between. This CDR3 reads CASSRGGGRSSYEQYF. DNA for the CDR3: TGTGCCAGCAGCCGAGGTGGCGGGCGGAGCTCCTACGAGCAGTACTTC.

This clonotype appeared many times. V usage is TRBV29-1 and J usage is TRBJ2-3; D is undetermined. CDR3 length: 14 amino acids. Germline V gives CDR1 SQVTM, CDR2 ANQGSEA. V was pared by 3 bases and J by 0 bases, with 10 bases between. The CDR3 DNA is TGCAGCGTTGAGAACGGAAGAAGCACAGATACGCAGTATTTT. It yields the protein CSVENGRSTDTQYF.

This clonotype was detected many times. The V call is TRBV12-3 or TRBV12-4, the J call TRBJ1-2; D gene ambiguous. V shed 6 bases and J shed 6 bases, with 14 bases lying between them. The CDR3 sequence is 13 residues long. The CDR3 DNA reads TGTGCCAGCAGCTCCCGCGGCGGCAATGGCTACACCTTC. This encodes CASSSRGGNGYTF.

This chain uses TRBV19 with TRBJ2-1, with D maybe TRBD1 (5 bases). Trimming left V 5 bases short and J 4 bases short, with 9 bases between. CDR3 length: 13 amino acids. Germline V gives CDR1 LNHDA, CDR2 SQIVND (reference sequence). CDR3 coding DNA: TGTGCCAGTAGTTCCCACAGGTACAATGAGCAGTTCTTC. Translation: CASSSHRYNEQFF.

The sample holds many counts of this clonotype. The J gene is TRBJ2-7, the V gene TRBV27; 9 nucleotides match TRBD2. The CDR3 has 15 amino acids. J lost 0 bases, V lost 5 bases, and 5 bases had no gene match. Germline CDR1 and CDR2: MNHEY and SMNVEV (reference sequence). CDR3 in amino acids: CASSPFSGSSYEQYF. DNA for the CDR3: TGTGCCAGCAGTCCATTTAGCGGGAGCTCCTACGAGCAGTACTTC.

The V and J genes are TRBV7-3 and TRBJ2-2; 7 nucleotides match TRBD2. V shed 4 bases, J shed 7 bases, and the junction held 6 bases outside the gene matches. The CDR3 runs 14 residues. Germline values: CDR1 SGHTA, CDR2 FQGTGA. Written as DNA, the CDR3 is TGTGCCAGCAGCTCCGGGACTAAGAACGGGGAGCTGTTTTTT. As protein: CASSSGTKNGELFF.

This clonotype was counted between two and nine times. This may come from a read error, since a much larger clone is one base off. CDR3 residues: CSARDPLREGTDTQYF. In DNA, the CDR3 is TGCAGTGCTAGAGACCCTCTACGGGAGGGCACAGATACGCAGTATTTT. The gene calls are TRBV20-1 and TRBJ2-3; 7 bases fit TRBD2. After removal of 0 bases from V and 1 base from J, the junction contained 7 bases not matched to a gene. CDR3 size: 16 residues. Germline V CDR1 and CDR2: DFQATT, SNEGSKA (reference sequence).

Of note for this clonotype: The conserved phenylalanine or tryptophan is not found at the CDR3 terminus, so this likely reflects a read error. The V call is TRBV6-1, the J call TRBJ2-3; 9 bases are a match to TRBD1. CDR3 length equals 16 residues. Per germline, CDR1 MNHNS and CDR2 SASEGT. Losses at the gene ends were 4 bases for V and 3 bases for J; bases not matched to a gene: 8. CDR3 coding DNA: TGTGCCAGCAGTGGCCGGACAGGGGTGGCGACAGATACGCAGTATTCT. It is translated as CASSGRTGVATDTQYS.

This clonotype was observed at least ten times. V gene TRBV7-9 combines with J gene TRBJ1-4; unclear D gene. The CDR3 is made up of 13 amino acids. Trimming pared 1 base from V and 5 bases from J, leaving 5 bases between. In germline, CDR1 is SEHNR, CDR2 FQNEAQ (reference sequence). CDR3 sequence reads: CASSLDWNEKLFF. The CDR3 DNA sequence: TGTGCCAGCAGCTTAGACTGGAATGAAAAACTGTTTTTT.

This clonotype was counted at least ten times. The CDR3 DNA reads as TGTGCCAGTAGTACACAGGGACCCGATCAGCCCCAGCATTTT. Protein product: CASSTQGPDQPQHF. The chain links TRBV19 to TRBJ1-5, with a tentative D call TRBD1 (6 bases). V dropped 4 bases and J dropped 5 bases, with 12 bases sitting between them. Germline CDR1 reads LNHDA; CDR2 reads SQIVND (reference sequence). This CDR3 contains 14 residues.

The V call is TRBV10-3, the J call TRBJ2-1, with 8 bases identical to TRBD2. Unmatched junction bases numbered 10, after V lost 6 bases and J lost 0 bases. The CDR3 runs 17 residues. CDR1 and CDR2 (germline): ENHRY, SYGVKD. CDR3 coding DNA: TGTGCCATCAGAGACGAGAAGCGGGGGAGCTCCTACAATGAGCAGTTCTTC. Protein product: CAIRDEKRGSSYNEQFF.

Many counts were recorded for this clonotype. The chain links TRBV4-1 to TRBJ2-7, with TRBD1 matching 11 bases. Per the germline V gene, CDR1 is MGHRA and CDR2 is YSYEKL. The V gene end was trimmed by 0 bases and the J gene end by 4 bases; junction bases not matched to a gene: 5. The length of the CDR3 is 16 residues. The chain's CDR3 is CASSQDPGTGGYEQYF. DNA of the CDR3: TGCGCCAGCAGCCAAGATCCCGGGACAGGGGGGTACGAGCAGTACTTC.